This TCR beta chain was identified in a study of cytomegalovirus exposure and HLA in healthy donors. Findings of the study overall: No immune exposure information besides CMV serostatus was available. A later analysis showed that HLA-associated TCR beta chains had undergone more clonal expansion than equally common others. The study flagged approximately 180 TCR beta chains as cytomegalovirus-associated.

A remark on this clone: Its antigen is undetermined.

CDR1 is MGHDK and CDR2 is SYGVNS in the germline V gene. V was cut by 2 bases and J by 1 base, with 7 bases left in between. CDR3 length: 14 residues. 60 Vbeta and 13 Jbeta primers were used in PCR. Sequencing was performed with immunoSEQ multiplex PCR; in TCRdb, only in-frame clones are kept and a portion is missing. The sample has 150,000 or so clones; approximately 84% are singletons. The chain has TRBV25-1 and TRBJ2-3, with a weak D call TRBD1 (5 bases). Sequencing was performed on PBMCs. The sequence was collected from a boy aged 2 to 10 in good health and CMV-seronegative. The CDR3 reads CASSEVGGTDTQYF. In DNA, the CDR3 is TGTGCCAGCAGTGAAGTAGGGGGCACAGATACGCAGTATTTT.